Below, 9 T cell receptor beta chains from the same sample are listed, as sequenced in a study of shared clonotypes between healthy human individuals. The naive CD8 population came from CD45RO-negative cells selected for CCR7, without terminally differentiated effector memory CD45RA+ cells. Assay used: immunoSEQ multiplex PCR; TCRdb lists only in-frame clones, some missing. The sample lists millions of clones, 85% to 95% occurring once. The specimen sequenced was naive CD8+ T cells sorted from blood. The receptors stem from a man younger than 35 in good health.

This clone was observed once. The same CDR3 is also encoded by other DNA sequences in this sample. The chain joins TRBV4-1 to TRBJ1-4, with D maybe TRBD1 (6 bases). The CDR3 is 15 amino acids. Germline CDR1 reads MGHRA; CDR2 reads YSYEKL. The V gene lost 1 base and the J gene lost 6 bases, with 12 bases spanning the gap. The DNA of the CDR3 is TGCGCCAGCAGCCAAGGTGGGGGGCTAGATGAAAAACTGTTTTTT. Encoded protein: CASSQGGGLDEKLFF.

The chain employs TRBV13 and TRBJ2-7; the match to TRBD1 covers 11 bases. Germline-derived CDR1 and CDR2 are PRHDT and FYEKMQ (reference sequence). The V gene end was trimmed by 2 bases and the J gene end by 0 bases; junction bases not matched to a gene: 3. This CDR3 region has 16 residues. The chain's CDR3 is CASSLWDRGTSYEQYF. The CDR3 bases are TGTGCCAGCAGCTTATGGGACAGGGGGACCTCCTACGAGCAGTACTTC.

The rearrangement joins TRBV11-2 to TRBJ2-7; no firm D call. The V gene's germline CDR1 is SGHAT and CDR2 FQNNGV. V was cut by 8 bases and J by 2 bases, with 16 bases left in between. The CDR3 runs 14 residues. The CDR3 region is CASAPSRLTYEQYF. In nucleotides, the CDR3 is TGTGCCAGCGCCCCCTCGCGCTTAACCTACGAGCAGTACTTC.

This clone appeared a single time. The chain is built from TRBV7-2 and TRBJ2-3, with D unclear. CDR1 and CDR2 from the germline V gene are SGHTA and FQGNSA. V lost 2 bases, J lost 2 bases, and 17 bases lay in between. The CDR3 has 17 residues. The CDR3: CASSLFLVGVNTDTQYF. DNA for the CDR3: TGTGCCAGCAGCTTATTTTTGGTCGGTGTAAACACAGATACGCAGTATTTT.

V gene TRBV7-9 combines with J gene TRBJ2-2; D remains ambiguous. The CDR3 runs 15 residues. V was trimmed by 3 bases and J by 4 bases, leaving 12 bases between them. The germline V gene encodes CDR1 SEHNR and CDR2 FQNEAQ (reference sequence). The CDR3 region is CASSLSPVGTGELFF. CDR3 nucleotide sequence: TGTGCCAGCAGCTTGTCCCCGGTGGGCACCGGGGAGCTGTTTTTT.

The rearrangement joins TRBV15 to TRBJ2-1; D is possibly TRBD2 (6 bases). Per the germline V gene, CDR1 is LNHNV and CDR2 is YYDKDF (reference sequence). This CDR3 region has 14 residues. Between the trimmed V and J ends, which lost 4 bases and 0 bases, there was a span of 7 bases. The DNA for the CDR3 is TGTGCCACCAGCATCGGGAGCTCCTACAATGAGCAGTTCTTC. Encoded protein: CATSIGSSYNEQFF.

The V call is TRBV5-4, the J call TRBJ2-7, with TRBD2 matching 8 bases. The germline CDR1 and CDR2 sequences are SGHNT and YYREEE (reference sequence). With V trimmed by 5 bases and J by 6 bases, 13 bases remained unmatched. The CDR3 extends over 15 amino acids. CDR3 in DNA: TGTGCCAGCAGTAACCCATATGGGACTAGAGCCGAGCAGTACTTC. This codes for CASSNPYGTRAEQYF.

A word on this clone: This CDR3 is also generated by other DNA sequences in the sample. The chain has TRBV5-1 and TRBJ1-5; perhaps TRBD1 as D (6 bases). Trimming left V 4 bases short and J 5 bases short, with 10 bases between. This CDR3 is built from 13 residues. The V gene's germline CDR1 is SGHRS and CDR2 YFSETQ. The CDR3 DNA follows: TGCGCCAGCAGCCCCTGGACAGATCAGCCCCAGCATTTT. Encoded protein: CASSPWTDQPQHF.

This clone showed up just a few times. The chain uses TRBV19 and TRBJ1-5; 7 bases are shared with TRBD1. This CDR3 comprises 13 residues. The germline gives CDR1 LNHDA, CDR2 SQIVND (reference sequence). With V trimmed by 6 bases and J by 5 bases, 4 bases remained unmatched. The CDR3 region is CASRADRDQPQHF. The DNA for the CDR3 is TGTGCCAGTAGGGCCGACAGGGATCAGCCCCAGCATTTT.